This TCR beta chain was sequenced during a study of T cell responses to AZD1222 COVID-19 vaccine. For the study at large: Pooled in the analysis were second doses at about 4 or about 12 weeks.

The method was immunoSEQ multiplex PCR; TCRdb's version includes in-frame clones alone and lacks a portion of them. This table has approximately 84,000 clones, around 89% appearing once. There are 16 residues in the CDR3. Germline CDR1 is KGHSH and CDR2 is LQKENI. Trimming at V came to 5 bases and at J to 5 bases, leaving 11 bases not matched to a gene. Sequences were derived from peripheral blood, sampled on day 0 of AZD1222 vaccination. The chain links TRBV18 to TRBJ1-5; 8 positions agree with TRBD1. This clonotype was obtained from an adult in good health. The CDR3 spells CASSGLAGQGDQPQHF. In DNA, the CDR3 is TGTGCCAGCTCAGGACTCGCAGGACAGGGCGATCAGCCCCAGCATTTT.